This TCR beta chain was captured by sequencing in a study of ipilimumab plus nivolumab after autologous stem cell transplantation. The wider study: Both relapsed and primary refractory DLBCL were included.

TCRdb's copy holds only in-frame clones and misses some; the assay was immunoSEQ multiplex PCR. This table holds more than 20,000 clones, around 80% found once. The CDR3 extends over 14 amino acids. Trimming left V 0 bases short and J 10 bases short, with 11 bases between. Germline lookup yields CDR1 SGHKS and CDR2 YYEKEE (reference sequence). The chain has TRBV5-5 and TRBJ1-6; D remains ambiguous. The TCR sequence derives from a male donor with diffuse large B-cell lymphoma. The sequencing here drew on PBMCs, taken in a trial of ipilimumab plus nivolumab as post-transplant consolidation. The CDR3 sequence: CASSLVQQRSPLHF. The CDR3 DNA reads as TGTGCCAGCAGCTTGGTTCAGCAGCGATCACCCCTCCACTTT.